This TCR beta chain was sequenced for a study of T cell responses to AZD1222 COVID-19 vaccine. The table lists this clone with a count of one. Per germline, CDR1 SNHLY and CDR2 FYNNEI. The CDR3 consists of 13 residues. V was clipped by 3 bases and J by 1 base, with 6 bases between them. TCRdb's copy holds only in-frame clones and misses some; the assay was immunoSEQ multiplex PCR. The sample shows roughly 140,000 clones, 94% of them seen only once. The sequence was obtained from an adult in good health. This sample comprised peripheral blood, obtained on day 0 of AZD1222 vaccination. This chain uses TRBV2 with TRBJ1-2; D not resolved. The DNA for the CDR3 is TGTGCCAGCAGTGATAGTGTTAACTATGGCTACACCTTC. Encoded protein: CASSDSVNYGYTF. The full variable domain, its missing parts supplied by reference TRBV2 and TRBJ1-2, is EPEVTQTPSHQVTQMGQEVILRCVPISNHLYFYWYRQILGQKVEFLVSFYNNEISEKSEIFDDQFSVERPDGSNFTLKIRSTKLEDSAMYFCASSDSVNYGYTFGSGTRLTVV.